This record looks at one TCR beta chain sequence and its context. The antigen is not known. Germline and junction disagree at one end, which may indicate a read error. The germline gives CDR1 MNHNY, CDR2 SVGAGI (reference sequence). The CDR3 consists of 15 residues. The entry originates in a study of OX40 agonist ivuxolimab in advanced cancers. About the research overall: At approximately 83% male, the cohort had a mean age of about 60 years, ranging from about 20 to 79. Notes on the study in general: Partial responders treated at 0.1-3.0 mg/kg exhibited clonal expansion among the lowest measured.

Autoimmune disease history or systemic immunosuppression meant exclusion. Data came from immunoSEQ multiplex PCR; TCRdb stores just in-frame clones and leaves some out. The sample has about 76,000 clones, 80% to 90% seen once. The source material was CD4+ or CD8+ T cells sorted from blood, sampled in a trial of the OX40 agonist ivuxolimab. The genes are TRBV6-6 and TRBJ2-7; TRBD1 matches 9 bases. The receptor was derived from an adult with an advanced solid tumor such as melanoma, head and neck, liver or kidney cancer. The chain's CDR3 is CASSWDRVTVYEQYF. Here the CDR3 DNA reads TGTGCCAGCAGCTGGGACAGGGTTACAGTCTACGAACAGTACTTC.